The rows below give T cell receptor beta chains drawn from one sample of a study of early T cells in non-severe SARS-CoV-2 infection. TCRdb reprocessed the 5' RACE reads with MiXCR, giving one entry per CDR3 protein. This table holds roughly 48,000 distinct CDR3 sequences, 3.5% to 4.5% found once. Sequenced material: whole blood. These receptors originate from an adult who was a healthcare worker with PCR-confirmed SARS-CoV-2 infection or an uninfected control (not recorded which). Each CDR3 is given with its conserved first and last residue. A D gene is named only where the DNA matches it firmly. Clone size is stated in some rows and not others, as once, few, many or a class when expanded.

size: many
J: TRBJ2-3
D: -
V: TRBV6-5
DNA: TGTGCCAGCAGCCTACGGGACGGGGGATTTGCAGATACGCAGTATTTT
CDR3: CASSLRDGGFADTQYF

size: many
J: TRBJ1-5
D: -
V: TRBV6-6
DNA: TGTGCCAGCAGTTACTCGGGCAGGGATAATCAGCCCCAGCATTTT
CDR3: CASSYSGRDNQPQHF

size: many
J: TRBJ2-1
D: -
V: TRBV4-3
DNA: TGCGCCAGCAGCCAAGTCGGCCCGAATGAGCAGTTCTTC
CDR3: CASSQVGPNEQFF

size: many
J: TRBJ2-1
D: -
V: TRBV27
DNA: TGTGCCAGCAGTCCCATGGACTTGTACAATGAGCAGTTCTTC
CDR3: CASSPMDLYNEQFF

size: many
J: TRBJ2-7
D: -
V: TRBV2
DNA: TGTGCCAGCAACGATCCCAACTCCTACGAGCAGTACTTC
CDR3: CASNDPNSYEQYF

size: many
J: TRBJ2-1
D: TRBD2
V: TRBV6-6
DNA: TGTGCCAGCAGTGCACTTAGCGGGAGGGACAATGAGCAGTTCTTC
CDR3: CASSALSGRDNEQFF

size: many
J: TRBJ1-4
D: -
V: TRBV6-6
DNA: TGTGCCAGCAGTTACGTGGGGGCCGATGAAAAACTGTTTTTT
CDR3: CASSYVGADEKLFF

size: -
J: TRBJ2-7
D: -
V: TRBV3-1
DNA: TGTGCCAGCAGCCAAGTGATGACATCCTACGAGCAGTACTTC
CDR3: CASSQVMTSYEQYF

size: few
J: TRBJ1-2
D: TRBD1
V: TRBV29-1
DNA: TGCAGCACCGACAGGGGACCTAACTATGGCTACACCTTC
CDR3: CSTDRGPNYGYTF

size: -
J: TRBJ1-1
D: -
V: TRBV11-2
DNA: TGTGCCAGCAGCTTATTCAGGGACTCCACTGAAGCTTTCTTT
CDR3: CASSLFRDSTEAFF

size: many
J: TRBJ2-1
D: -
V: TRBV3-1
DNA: TGTGCCAGCAGCGCCCAGGGGAGATACAATGAGCAGTTCTTC
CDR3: CASSAQGRYNEQFF

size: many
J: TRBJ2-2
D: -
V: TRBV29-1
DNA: TGCAGCACCGGGACAACGAACACCGGGGAGCTGTTTTTT
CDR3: CSTGTTNTGELFF

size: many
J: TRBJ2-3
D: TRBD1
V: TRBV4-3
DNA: TGCGCCAGCAGCCAGGGACAGAGCACAGATACGCAGTATTTT
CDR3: CASSQGQSTDTQYF

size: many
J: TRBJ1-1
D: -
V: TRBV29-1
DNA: TGCAGCGCAATAAAGTCTCCGAACACTGAAGCTTTCTTT
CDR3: CSAIKSPNTEAFF

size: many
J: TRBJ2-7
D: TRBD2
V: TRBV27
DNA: TGTGCCAGCAGTTTCTTTGGCGGGAGCGTGAGAGGGCAGTACTTC
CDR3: CASSFFGGSVRGQYF

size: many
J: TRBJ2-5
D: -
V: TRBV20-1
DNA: TGCAGTGCCCTATCCCGGACAGCCCAAGAGACCCAGTACTTC
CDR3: CSALSRTAQETQYF

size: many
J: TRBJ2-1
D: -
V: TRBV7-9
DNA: TGTGCCAGCAGCTTAGTCGGGGAATGGGACTTGCCCTCCTACAATGAGCAGTTCTTC
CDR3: CASSLVGEWDLPSYNEQFF

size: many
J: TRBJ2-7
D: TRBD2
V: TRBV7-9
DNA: TGTGCCAGCAGCTTAGCCCGGGGGGGTACCTCCTACGAGCAGTACTTC
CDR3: CASSLARGGTSYEQYF

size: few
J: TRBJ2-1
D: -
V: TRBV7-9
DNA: TGTGCCAGCAGTCCTACTTATAGCGGATACTACAATGAGCAGTTCTTC
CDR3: CASSPTYSGYYNEQFF

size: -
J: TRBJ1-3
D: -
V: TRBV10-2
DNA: TGCGCCAGCAGTGCAGGGCAGGGCCGCTCTGGAAACACCATATATTTT
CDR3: CASSAGQGRSGNTIYF

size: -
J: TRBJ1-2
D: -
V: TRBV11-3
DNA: TGTGCCAGCAGCCACCCCTGCACCTTC
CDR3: CASSHPCTF

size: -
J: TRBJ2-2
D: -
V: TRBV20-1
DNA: TGCAGTGCTAGAGATCTTGCAAGGGGCGCGGGCGGGGAGCTGTTTTTT
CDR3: CSARDLARGAGGELFF

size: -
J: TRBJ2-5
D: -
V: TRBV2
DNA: TGTGCCAGCTGCGAAACCGGGAGCCAAGAGACCCAGTACTTC
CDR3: CASCETGSQETQYF

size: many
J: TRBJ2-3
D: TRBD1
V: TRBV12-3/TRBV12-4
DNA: TGTGCCAGCAGCCTAGGACAGGGATCCCCAGATACGCAGTATTTT
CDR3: CASSLGQGSPDTQYF

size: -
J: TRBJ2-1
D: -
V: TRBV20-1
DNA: TGCAGTGCTAGGGGTCGGTTCAATGAGCAGTTCTTC
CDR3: CSARGRFNEQFF

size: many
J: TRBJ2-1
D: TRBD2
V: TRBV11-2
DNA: TGTGCCAGCAGCCCCCTTCGGGGGGGCCTCTACAATGAGCAGTTCTTC
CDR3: CASSPLRGGLYNEQFF

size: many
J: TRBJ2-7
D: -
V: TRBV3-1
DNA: TGTGCCAGCAGGGGCCCCAGAGGGATGGAGCAGTACTTC
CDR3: CASRGPRGMEQYF

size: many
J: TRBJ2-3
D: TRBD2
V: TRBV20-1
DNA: TGCAGTGCTAGGGCTAGCGGGGATACGCAGTATTTT
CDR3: CSARASGDTQYF

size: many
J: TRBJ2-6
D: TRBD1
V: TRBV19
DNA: TGTGCCAGTAGCGACGGACAGGGTATCTCTGGGGCCAACGTCCTGACTTTC
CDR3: CASSDGQGISGANVLTF

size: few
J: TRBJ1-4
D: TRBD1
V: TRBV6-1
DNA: TGTGCCAGCAGTGAAGTAGGCGGCGGGACAGCGACTAATGAAAAACTGTTTTTT
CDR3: CASSEVGGGTATNEKLFF

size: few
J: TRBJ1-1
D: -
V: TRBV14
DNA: TGTGCCAGCAGCCATCCTTACACTGAAGCTTTCTTT
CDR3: CASSHPYTEAFF

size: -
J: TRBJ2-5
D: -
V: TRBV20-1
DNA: TGCAGTGCTAGAGATCCCCAGACCCAGTACTTC
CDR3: CSARDPQTQYF

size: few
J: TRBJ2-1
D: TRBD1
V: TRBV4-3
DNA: TGCGCCAGCAGCCGAGACAGGGGTATTGAGCAGTTCTTC
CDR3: CASSRDRGIEQFF

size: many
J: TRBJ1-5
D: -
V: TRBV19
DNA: TGTGCCAGTAGTATCTGGCAGGATCAGCCCCAGCATTTT
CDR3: CASSIWQDQPQHF

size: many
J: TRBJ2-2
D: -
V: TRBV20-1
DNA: TGCAGTGTTTTGGAGGGCCGTGGGACCGGGGAGCTGTTTTTT
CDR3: CSVLEGRGTGELFF

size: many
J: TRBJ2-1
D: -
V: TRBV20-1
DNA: TGCAGTGCTAGAGATCGGCAATCTACCTACAATGAGCAGTTCTTC
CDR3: CSARDRQSTYNEQFF

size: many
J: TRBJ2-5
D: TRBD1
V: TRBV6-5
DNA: TGTGCCAGCAGTTACGCCTTGACAGGGGGCCAAGAGACCCAGTACTTC
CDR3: CASSYALTGGQETQYF

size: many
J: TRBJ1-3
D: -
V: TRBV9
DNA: TGTGCCAGCACCCCCGGACCTGGAAACACCATATATTTT
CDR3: CASTPGPGNTIYF

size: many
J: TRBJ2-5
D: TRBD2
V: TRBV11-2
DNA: TGTGCCAGCAGCTCCGGGACTAGCGACGGGGAGACCCAGTACTTC
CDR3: CASSSGTSDGETQYF

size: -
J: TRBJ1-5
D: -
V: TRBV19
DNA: TGTGCCAGTAGCGAACAGGGTTTTCAGCCCCAGCATTTT
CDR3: CASSEQGFQPQHF

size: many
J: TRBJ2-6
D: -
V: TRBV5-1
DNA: TGCGCCAGCAGCGACCCGAGCTCTGGGGCCAACGTCCTGACTTTC
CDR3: CASSDPSSGANVLTF

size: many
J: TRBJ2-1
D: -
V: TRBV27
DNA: TGTGCCAGCAGTGCCATAGGGATGGAGCAGTTCTTC
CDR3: CASSAIGMEQFF

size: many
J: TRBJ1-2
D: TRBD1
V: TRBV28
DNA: TGTGCCAGCAGTAAACAGGGGCCTAACTATGGCTACACCTTC
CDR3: CASSKQGPNYGYTF

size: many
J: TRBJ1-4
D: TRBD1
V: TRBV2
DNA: TGTGCCAGCAGAATCGACAGGGTTAATGAAAAACTGTTTTTT
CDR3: CASRIDRVNEKLFF

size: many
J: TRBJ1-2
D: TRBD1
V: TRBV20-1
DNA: TGCAGTGCACCGGACAGGGGGGACTATGGCTACACCTTC
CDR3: CSAPDRGDYGYTF

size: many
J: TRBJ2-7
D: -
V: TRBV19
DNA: TGTGCCAGTAGTGAAGGGACGGCCACCTACGAGCAGTACTTC
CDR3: CASSEGTATYEQYF

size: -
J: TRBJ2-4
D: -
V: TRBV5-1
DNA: TGCGCCAGCAGGGAGGCCAGGACGGCGGATAAAAACGTTCAGTACTTC
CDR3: CASREARTADKNVQYF

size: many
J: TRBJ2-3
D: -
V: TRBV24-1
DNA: TGTGCCACCTCTACCGTGGAGGGTATCACAGATACGCAGTATTTT
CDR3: CATSTVEGITDTQYF

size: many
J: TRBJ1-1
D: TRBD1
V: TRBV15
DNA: TGTGCCACCAGCAGAGACAGGGGGTTGAGCACTGAAGCTTTCTTT
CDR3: CATSRDRGLSTEAFF

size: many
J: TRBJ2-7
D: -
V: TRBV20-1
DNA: TGCAGTGCTAAATCAGGGGACTACGAGCAGTACTTC
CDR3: CSAKSGDYEQYF

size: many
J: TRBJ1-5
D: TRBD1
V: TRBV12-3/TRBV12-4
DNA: TGTGCCAGCAGCCCGGACAGGAACAATCAGCCCCAGCATTTT
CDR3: CASSPDRNNQPQHF

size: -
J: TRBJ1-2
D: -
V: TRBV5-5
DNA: TGTGCCAGCAGCTCTCAGGATCTCTATGGCTACACCTTC
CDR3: CASSSQDLYGYTF

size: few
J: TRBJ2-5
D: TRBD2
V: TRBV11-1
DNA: TGTGCCAGCAGCTTGGGACTAGCGGTGGAGACCCAGTACTTC
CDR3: CASSLGLAVETQYF

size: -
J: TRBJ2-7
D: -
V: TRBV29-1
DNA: TGCAGCGTTGTGACCCAGGCCGAGCAGTACTTC
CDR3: CSVVTQAEQYF

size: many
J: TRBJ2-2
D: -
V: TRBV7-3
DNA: TGTGCCAGCAGGGGGGCAAACACCGGGGAGCTGTTTTTT
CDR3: CASRGANTGELFF

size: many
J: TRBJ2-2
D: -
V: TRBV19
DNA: TGTGCCAGTAGTATGTGGGCCGGGGAGCTGTTTTTT
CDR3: CASSMWAGELFF

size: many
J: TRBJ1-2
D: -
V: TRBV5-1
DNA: TGCGCCAGCAGCTTTGACAGGACTAACTATGGCTACACCTTC
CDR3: CASSFDRTNYGYTF

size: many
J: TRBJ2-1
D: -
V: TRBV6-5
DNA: TGTGCAACCCTAATCGAGGATGAGCAGTTCTTC
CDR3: CATLIEDEQFF

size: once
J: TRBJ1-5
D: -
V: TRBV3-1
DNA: TGTGCCAGCAGCTTACGCACGCAGCAGCCCCAGCATTTT
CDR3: CASSLRTQQPQHF